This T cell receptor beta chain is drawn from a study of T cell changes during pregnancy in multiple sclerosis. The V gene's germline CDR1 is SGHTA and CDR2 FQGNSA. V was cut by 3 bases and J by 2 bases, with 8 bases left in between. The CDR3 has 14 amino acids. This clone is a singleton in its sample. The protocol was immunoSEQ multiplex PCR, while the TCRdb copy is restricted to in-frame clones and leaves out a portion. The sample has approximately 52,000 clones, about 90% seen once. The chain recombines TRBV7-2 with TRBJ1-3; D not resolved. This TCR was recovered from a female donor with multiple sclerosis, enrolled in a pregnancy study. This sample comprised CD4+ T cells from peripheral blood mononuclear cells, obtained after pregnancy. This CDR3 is CASSFESTGNTIYF. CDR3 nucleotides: TGTGCCAGCAGCTTCGAGAGTACTGGAAACACCATATATTTT.